Following are 19 T cell receptor beta chains from one sample sequenced in a study of OX40 agonist ivuxolimab in advanced cancers. Library preparation employed the immunoSEQ multiplex PCR assay. TCRdb holds this immuneACCESS table with in-frame rearrangements only. Some clones are missing; in checked studies, unresolved V genes explain under half, and the rest has no known cause. Here the sample has approximately 15,000 clones; approximately 80% occur a single time. Together, the top ten hold under 40% of the sample. The source was CD4+ or CD8+ T cells sorted from blood, collected in a trial of the OX40 agonist ivuxolimab. The receptors stem from an adult with an advanced solid tumor such as melanoma, head and neck, liver or kidney cancer.

The genes are TRBV18 and TRBJ2-1; 11 bases map to TRBD2. CDR1 is KGHSH and CDR2 is LQKENI in the germline V gene. This CDR3 has 15 amino acids. Trimming removed 6 bases from V and 8 bases from J; junction bases left unmatched: 9. CDR3 loop: CASSSLAGGRDEQFF. The CDR3 region has the DNA TGTGCCAGCTCCTCTTTAGCGGGGGGGCGCGATGAGCAGTTCTTC. Complete variable domain (other parts from reference TRBV18 and TRBJ2-1): NAGVMQNPRHLVRRRGQEARLRCSPMKGHSHVYWYRQLPEEGLKFMVYLQKENIIDESGMPKERFSAEFPKEGPSILRIQQVVRGDSAAYFCASSSLAGGRDEQFFGPGTRLTVL.

The chain is built from TRBV13 and TRBJ2-5; 14 nucleotides agree with TRBD2. TRBJ2-7 explains the end of the DNA better; the J call may be wrong. CDR1 PRHDT and CDR2 FYEKMQ come from the germline V gene (reference sequence). This CDR3 has 18 residues. In DNA form, the CDR3 reads TGTGCCAGCAGCTTAGGGACTAGCGGGGGGGCCGGGTCCTACGAGCAGTACTTC. Residues: CASSLGTSGGAGSYEQYF.

V and J are TRBV6-6 and TRBJ1-3; maybe TRBD1 (5 bases). This CDR3 spans 12 amino acids. Germline CDR1 reads MNHNY; CDR2 reads SVGAGI (reference sequence). Trimming left V 4 bases short and J 4 bases short, with 5 bases between. In DNA, the CDR3 is TGTGCCAGCAGTTCAGGGGGAAACACCATATATTTT. Its protein is CASSSGGNTIYF.

In this sample, this clone turned up many times. The rearrangement joins TRBV29-1 to TRBJ1-1; a weak D match, TRBD1 (6 bases). The ends were cut back, 6 bases at V and 8 bases at J, with 10 bases in the middle. Looked up from germline, CDR1 is SQVTM and CDR2 is ANQGSEA. The CDR3 runs 10 residues. The DNA for the CDR3 is TGCAGCGTAGATGACAGGGAAGCTTTCTTT. Its translation: CSVDDREAFF.

The chain recombines TRBV9 with TRBJ2-7, with D unresolved. The V end was cut by 1 base, the J end by 0 bases, with 5 bases between. The CDR3 consists of 13 residues. Germline V gene lookup returns CDR1 SGDLS and CDR2 YYNGEE. The CDR3 DNA sequence: TGTGCCAGCAGCGTAACAGACTCCTACGAGCAGTACTTC. It specifies CASSVTDSYEQYF.

The chain couples TRBV7-6 to TRBJ1-1; tentatively, D is TRBD1 (6 bases). This CDR3 spans 16 amino acids. Looked up from germline, CDR1 is SGHVS and CDR2 is FNYEAQ. The V end lost 1 base, the J end lost 4 bases, and 16 bases lay between the germline ends. The CDR3 spells CASSLGWGAGSTEAFF. The CDR3 DNA follows: TGTGCCAGCAGCTTAGGTTGGGGGGCCGGGAGCACTGAAGCTTTCTTT.

V and J are TRBV5-1 and TRBJ1-1; 9 bases are a match to TRBD1. CDR3 size: 14 residues. Germline trimming cut 5 bases from V and 3 bases from J; bases unmatched to any gene: 5. Per germline, CDR1 SGHRS and CDR2 YFSETQ. The CDR3 bases are TGCGCCAGCAGGCTGGACAGGGGCTACACTGAAGCTTTCTTT. This sequence encodes CASRLDRGYTEAFF.

The rearrangement joins TRBV9 to TRBJ2-4; D is possibly TRBD1 or TRBD2 (5 bases each). CDR1 SGDLS and CDR2 YYNGEE come from the germline V gene. The V end was cut by 5 bases, the J end by 2 bases, with 14 bases between. This CDR3 spans 15 amino acids. The CDR3 DNA follows: TGTGCCAGCAGTGGCGGGCAGGGCCCCAAAAACATTCAGTACTTC. It yields the protein CASSGGQGPKNIQYF. Combining the CDR3 with reference TRBV9 and TRBJ2-4 gives the whole variable domain DSGVTQTPKHLITATGQRVTLRCSPRSGDLSVYWYQQSLDQGLQFLIQYYNGEERAKGNILERFSAQQFPDLHSELNLSSLELGDSALYFCASSGGQGPKNIQYFGAGTRLSVL.

The gene calls are TRBV5-6 and TRBJ1-1; possible D gene TRBD1, 5 bases. V was clipped by 4 bases and J by 1 base, with 11 bases between them. Germline V gene data show CDR1 as SGHDT and CDR2 as YYEEEE. CDR3 length: 14 residues. The CDR3 loop reads CASSLGLTNTEAFF. CDR3 bases: TGTGCCAGCAGCCTGGGACTGACGAACACTGAAGCTTTCTTT.

CDR3 amino acids: CASSLGRGENSPLHF. The CDR3 DNA is TGTGCCAGCAGCTTAGGTAGGGGTGAGAATTCACCCCTCCACTTT. V usage is TRBV5-4 and J usage is TRBJ1-6, with D possibly TRBD1 on 5 matching bases. From germline, CDR1 is SGHNT and CDR2 YYREEE (reference sequence). CDR3 length: 15 residues. V lost 2 bases and J 7 bases, leaving 13 bases between the germline ends.

V gene TRBV11-3 combines with J gene TRBJ2-1, with TRBD2 matching over 10 bases. V gave up 3 bases and J gave up 0 bases; unmatched junction bases: 2. CDR1 SGHNT and CDR2 YENEEA come from the germline V gene. The CDR3 spans 16 residues. For the CDR3, the DNA is TGTGCCAGCAGCTTCGCTAGCGGGGGCTCCTACAATGAGCAGTTCTTC. Translation: CASSFASGGSYNEQFF.

This clone was detected once. The V call is TRBV7-9, the J call TRBJ2-1; tentatively, D is TRBD1 (6 bases). This CDR3 is 17 amino acids long. Germline CDR1 and CDR2: SEHNR and FQNEAQ (reference sequence). The V and J ends lost 9 bases and 0 bases respectively, with 21 bases between them. The CDR3 protein is CARQGLQPNSSYNEQFF. The CDR3 DNA follows: TGTGCCAGACAGGGTTTGCAACCGAACAGCTCCTACAATGAGCAGTTCTTC. Variable domain in full (rest from reference TRBV7-9 and TRBJ2-1): DTGVSQNPRHKITKRGQNVTFRCDPISEHNRLYWYRQTLGQGPEFLTYFQNEAQLEKSRLLSDRFSAERPKGSFSTLEIQRTEQGDSAMYLCARQGLQPNSSYNEQFFGPGTRLTVL.

Note on this clone: A junction end diverges from the germline sequence, so it may reflect a read error. The V gene is TRBV5-1, the J gene TRBJ1-1; D is unclear. There are 13 residues in the CDR3. Germline V CDR1 and CDR2: SGHRS, YFSETQ. The DNA of the CDR3 is TGTGCCAGCAGCTTTGGACGGATTTTTGAAGCTTTCTTT. Translation gives CASSFGRIFEAFF.

The chain combines TRBV27 with TRBJ2-7; D unclear. This CDR3 spans 15 amino acids. Between the trimmed V and J ends, which lost 0 bases and 0 bases, there was a span of 9 bases. The germline V gene encodes CDR1 MNHEY and CDR2 SMNVEV (reference sequence). The chain's CDR3 is CASSLSSIFSYEQYF. CDR3 DNA sequence: TGTGCCAGCAGTTTATCCTCCATCTTCTCCTACGAGCAGTACTTC.

The chain employs TRBV29-1 and TRBJ1-2, with TRBD1 matching over 10 bases. V shed 2 bases, J shed 5 bases, and the junction held 14 bases outside the gene matches. Germline V gives CDR1 SQVTM, CDR2 ANQGSEA. CDR3 length equals 17 residues. The CDR3 protein is CSVESDLSGTGAYGYTF. The DNA for the CDR3 is TGCAGCGTTGAAAGCGATCTTTCCGGGACAGGGGCATATGGCTACACCTTC.

This clone has just a few counts. The chain is built from TRBV7-2 and TRBJ1-1; D unclear. Deletions cut 4 bases from V and 0 bases from J, with 12 bases between. Germline V gene sequence: CDR1 SGHTA, CDR2 FQGNSA. CDR3 length equals 15 residues. CDR3: CASSSKTAMNTEAFF. The CDR3 DNA is TGTGCCAGCAGCTCGAAGACCGCCATGAACACTGAAGCTTTCTTT. Full variable domain (remainder filled in from reference TRBV7-2 and TRBJ1-1): GAGVSQSPSNKVTEKGKDVELRCDPISGHTALYWYRQSLGQGLEFLIYFQGNSAPDKSGLPSDRFSAERTGGSVSTLTIQRTQQEDSAVYLCASSSKTAMNTEAFFGQGTRLTVV.

The chain combines TRBV6-6 with TRBJ2-7, with D perhaps matching TRBD1 (6 bases). The germline V and J ends were trimmed by 5 bases and 7 bases, with 15 bases remaining between them. Germline V gene lookup returns CDR1 MNHNY and CDR2 SVGAGI (reference sequence). There are 13 residues in the CDR3. CDR3: CASSITGTNEQYF. The CDR3, as DNA: TGTGCCAGCAGTATCACAGGGACGAATGAGCAGTACTTC.

This chain uses TRBV7-2 with TRBJ2-2; TRBD2 aligns across 13 bases. From germline, CDR1 is SGHTA and CDR2 FQGNSA. V trimming: 5 bases; J trimming: 6 bases; junction bases outside the gene matches: 6. CDR3 length: 16 amino acids. CDR3 nucleotides: TGTGCCAGCAGCCTAAGGACTAGCGGGGGATCCGGGGAGCTGTTTTTT. It yields the protein CASSLRTSGGSGELFF.

The chain has TRBV7-9 and TRBJ1-2, with D maybe TRBD1 (6 bases). Trimming took off 2 bases at V and 5 bases at J, with 9 bases between the two ends. The length of the CDR3 is 13 residues. Germline V lookup: CDR1 SEHNR, CDR2 FQNEAQ (reference sequence). CDR3 nucleotide sequence: TGTGCCAGCAGCTTAAAAGGGGGGTATGGCTACACCTTC. Residues: CASSLKGGYGYTF.